These T cell receptor beta chains were read from a single sample in a study of Ad26.COV2.S vaccination and SARS-CoV-2 variants. TCRdb's table, derived via immunoSEQ multiplex PCR, lists solely in-frame clones and lacks some. Of 400,000 or so clones listed, roughly nine tenths are singletons. This sample comprised peripheral blood, obtained in a trial of Ad26.COV2.S vaccine versus placebo. The receptor set was obtained from a person between 18 and 65 years old who received the Ad26.COV2.S COVID-19 vaccine or a placebo. Both conserved end residues are part of each CDR3. The D gene is left open where the match is weak. The size entry is marked missing in some rows and otherwise reads once, few, many or a size class.

NA	TRBJ1-2	TRBV27	NA	TGTGCCAGCAGTTTAATGGGGACTAACTATGGCTACACCTTC	CASSLMGTNYGYTF
once	TRBJ2-1	TRBV7-4	NA	TGTGCCAGCAGCTCGGCCCCCAATAGCTCCTACAATGAGCAGTTCTTC	CASSSAPNSSYNEQFF
NA	TRBJ2-7	TRBV4-3	TRBD1	TGCGCCAGCAGCCAAGGAATCCAGGGGGACGGAATCTACGAGCAGTACTTC	CASSQGIQGDGIYEQYF
NA	TRBJ1-6	TRBV3-1/TRBV3-2	NA	TGTGCCAGCAGCCAGGACTCTTCACCCCTCCACTTT	CASSQDSSPLHF
once	TRBJ1-4	TRBV15	NA	TGTGCCACCAGCTCGGACAGTATGAATGAAAAACTGTTTTTT	CATSSDSMNEKLFF
NA	TRBJ2-2	TRBV4-3	TRBD2	TGCGCCAGCAGCCACGGAGCCTGGGCTAGCGGGGGAGAAAACACCGGGGAGCTGTTTTTT	CASSHGAWASGGENTGELFF
NA	TRBJ2-1	TRBV9	TRBD2	TGTGCCAGCAGCCACTCTGTAGCGGGGGATTCCTACAATGAGCAGTTCTTC	CASSHSVAGDSYNEQFF
once	TRBJ2-5	TRBV19	NA	TGTGCCAGTAGTATCTTGGGGGCCGAAGAGACCCAGTACTTC	CASSILGAEETQYF
NA	TRBJ2-1	TRBV13	NA	TGTGCCAGCAGCCAACGTAGTGAGCAGTTCTTC	CASSQRSEQFF
NA	TRBJ2-2	TRBV6-5	NA	TGTGCCAGCAGCGCCCTCGGGGGCAAAACCGGGGAGCTGTTTTTT	CASSALGGKTGELFF
NA	TRBJ1-5	TRBV30	NA	TGTGCCTGGAGTCCCACATATCAGGGCCTCGATCAGCCCCAGCATTTT	CAWSPTYQGLDQPQHF
NA	TRBJ2-1	TRBV7-6	TRBD2	TGTGCCAGCAGCTTAGTGCGGGGGACGGAGGAGTTCTTC	CASSLVRGTEEFF
NA	TRBJ1-2	TRBV6-4	TRBD1	TGTGCCAGCAGTGATTTAACAGGGGCTGGCGGCTACACCTTC	CASSDLTGAGGYTF
NA	TRBJ2-5	TRBV3-1/TRBV3-2	TRBD2	TGTGCCAGCAGCCAAGATCCCCGCGGACTAGGCCAAGAGACCCAGTACTTC	CASSQDPRGLGQETQYF
NA	TRBJ1-3	TRBV29-1	NA	TGCAGCGTGACCGACTTCGGGAAAAACACCATATATTTT	CSVTDFGKNTIYF
NA	TRBJ2-3	TRBV18	NA	TGTGCCAGCTCACCGCGAAGTGGTCTGAGCACAGATACGCAGTATTTT	CASSPRSGLSTDTQYF
NA	TRBJ1-2	TRBV3-1/TRBV3-2	NA	TGTGCCAGCAGCCAAGACGTCGGAGAAGTTGGCTACACCTTC	CASSQDVGEVGYTF
NA	TRBJ2-7	TRBV29-1	NA	TGCAGCGTTGCCCCATTTGCGGGAATATACGAGCAGTACTTC	CSVAPFAGIYEQYF
NA	TRBJ2-3	TRBV7-9	TRBD1	TGTGCCAGCAGCCCCCGGACCCGACAGGGGAGATGGGACACAGATACGCAGTATTTT	CASSPRTRQGRWDTDTQYF
NA	TRBJ2-7	TRBV10-1	TRBD2	TGCGCCAGCGGGAAGAGCGGGGGCTACGAGCAGTACTTC	CASGKSGGYEQYF
NA	TRBJ2-7	TRBV2	NA	TGTGCCAGCAAATGGACACCCAGGAGCTCCTACGAGCAGTACTTC	CASKWTPRSSYEQYF
NA	TRBJ2-7	TRBV7-2	TRBD1	TGTGCCAGCAGCCTCCAGGGGGACGGTATCGAGCAGTACTTC	CASSLQGDGIEQYF
NA	TRBJ1-1	TRBV6-5	TRBD1	TGTGCCAGCCGGAGGGGACAGAGCAACACTGAAGCTTTCTTT	CASRRGQSNTEAFF
once	TRBJ1-1	TRBV21-1	NA	TGTGCCAGCAGCAAAGGAACACCGAGGGACACTGAAGCTTTCTTT	CASSKGTPRDTEAFF
NA	TRBJ1-2	TRBV6-4	TRBD1	TGTGCCAGCAGTGACCGACAGGGATATGGCTACACCTTC	CASSDRQGYGYTF
NA	TRBJ2-3	TRBV6-6	NA	TGTGCCAGCAGTTACGTCACAGATACGCAGTATTTT	CASSYVTDTQYF
NA	TRBJ2-7	TRBV10-2	NA	TGCGCCAGCAGTGCGGGGCTCGAGCAGTACTTC	CASSAGLEQYF
NA	TRBJ1-1	TRBV5-5	NA	TGTGCCAGCAGTCTGACGGTAATGAACACTGAAGCTTTCTTT	CASSLTVMNTEAFF
once	TRBJ2-3	TRBV16	NA	TGTGCCAGCAGCCAATACGAATCCTCAGATACGCAGTATTTT	CASSQYESSDTQYF
NA	TRBJ2-1	TRBV7-2	NA	TGTGCCAGCAGTCCCCAGCCAGGGTTCGATGAGCAGTTCTTC	CASSPQPGFDEQFF
NA	TRBJ2-3	TRBV7-6	NA	TGTGCCAGCAGCATTATGGGACGGGACTCCCCCACAGATACGCAGTATTTT	CASSIMGRDSPTDTQYF
NA	TRBJ2-5	TRBV3-1/TRBV3-2	NA	TGTGCCAGCAGCCATTCCGGGTGGGGAGAGACCCAGTACTTC	CASSHSGWGETQYF
NA	TRBJ2-7	TRBV5-1	NA	TGCGCCAGCAGCACCGGGTTCTACGAGCAGTACTTC	CASSTGFYEQYF
NA	TRBJ2-3	TRBV19	NA	TGTGCCAGTACCCCCCTGTGGGGAATCGTGGATACGCAGTATTTT	CASTPLWGIVDTQYF
once	TRBJ2-5	TRBV5-8	TRBD1	TGTGCCAGCAAGGCCGGGACAGGGGGCTTAGAGACCCAGTACTTC	CASKAGTGGLETQYF
NA	TRBJ2-7	TRBV4-3	NA	TGCGCCAGCAGCCAAGTATCAGGGCGGGCCTACGAGCAGTACTTC	CASSQVSGRAYEQYF
NA	TRBJ2-3	TRBV5-6	TRBD2	TGTGCCAGCAGCACGCAGGAGCTAGCGGCAAAGGGTACGCAGTATTTT	CASSTQELAAKGTQYF
NA	TRBJ2-3	TRBV3-1/TRBV3-2	NA	TGTGCCAGCAGCCAATTGGGTAACGGGGGTACAGATACGCAGTATTTT	CASSQLGNGGTDTQYF
NA	TRBJ1-1	TRBV7-8	NA	TGTGCCAGCAGCGGGGGAGGGAGAGCTGAAGCTTTCTTT	CASSGGGRAEAFF
NA	TRBJ2-3	TRBV29-1	NA	TGCAGCGTTGAGAGGGACAGCACAGATACGCAGTATTTT	CSVERDSTDTQYF
NA	TRBJ2-1	TRBV6-2/TRBV6-3	TRBD2	TGTGCCAGCAGTATTGCGGGGGGGCCGAATGAGCAGTTCTTC	CASSIAGGPNEQFF
NA	TRBJ1-5	TRBV27	NA	TGTGCCAGCAGTCCCGGGCCGACGGGAGGGCAGCCCCAGCATTTT	CASSPGPTGGQPQHF
NA	TRBJ2-3	TRBV24-1	TRBD2	TGTGCCACCACCGGGACTAGCGACACAGATACGCAGTATTTT	CATTGTSDTDTQYF
NA	TRBJ1-1	TRBV6-5	NA	TGTGCCAGCAGTTACACATACACCGCGAACACTGAAGCTTTCTTT	CASSYTYTANTEAFF
NA	TRBJ2-2	TRBV7-9	NA	TGTGCCAGCAGCTCCCGCGGGGGCTACACCGGGGAGCTGTTTTTT	CASSSRGGYTGELFF
NA	TRBJ2-1	TRBV4-1	NA	TGCGCCAGCAGCCAAGAATGGGGGGGGGCTAATGAGCAGTTCTTC	CASSQEWGGANEQFF
NA	TRBJ2-3	TRBV2	TRBD2	TGTGCCAGCAGTGTTCCTAGCGGGGCCGATACGCAGTATTTT	CASSVPSGADTQYF
NA	TRBJ2-2	TRBV13	NA	TGTGCCAGCCGATTACAGGGATCCGGGGAGCTGTTTTTT	CASRLQGSGELFF
NA	TRBJ1-3	TRBV20-1	NA	TGCAGTGCTAGAGTAGGGCACACCATATATTTT	CSARVGHTIYF
NA	TRBJ2-7	TRBV4-1	NA	TGCGCCAGCAGCCAACAGAGCAAGGGCAGGCGGGTCTTC	CASSQQSKGRRVF
NA	TRBJ2-7	TRBV29-1	NA	TGCAGCGTTACGTCCCTTGCAGGCCCCTACGAGCAGTACTTC	CSVTSLAGPYEQYF
NA	TRBJ1-5	TRBV4-1	NA	TGCGCCAGCAGCCTCTCGGCCAGCAATCAGCCCCAGCATTTT	CASSLSASNQPQHF
NA	TRBJ2-6	TRBV5-5	TRBD1	TGTGCCAGCAGCTTGTACCGGGACAGAGAACCTCCTGGGGCCAACGTCCTGACTTTC	CASSLYRDREPPGANVLTF
NA	TRBJ2-5	TRBV6-2/TRBV6-3	NA	TGTGCCAGCAGTTACGGGTACCAAGAGACCCAGTACTTC	CASSYGYQETQYF